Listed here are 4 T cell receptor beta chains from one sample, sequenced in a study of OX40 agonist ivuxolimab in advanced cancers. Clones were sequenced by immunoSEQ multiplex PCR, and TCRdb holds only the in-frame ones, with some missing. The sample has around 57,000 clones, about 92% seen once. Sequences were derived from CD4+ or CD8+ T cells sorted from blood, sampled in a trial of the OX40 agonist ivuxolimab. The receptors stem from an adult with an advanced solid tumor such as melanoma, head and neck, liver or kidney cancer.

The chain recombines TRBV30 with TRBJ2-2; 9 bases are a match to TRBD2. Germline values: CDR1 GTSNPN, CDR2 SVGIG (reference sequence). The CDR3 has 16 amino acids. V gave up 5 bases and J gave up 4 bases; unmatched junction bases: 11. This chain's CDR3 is CAWRLAGLALTGELFF. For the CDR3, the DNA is TGTGCCTGGCGCCTAGCGGGGCTGGCCCTCACCGGGGAGCTGTTTTTT. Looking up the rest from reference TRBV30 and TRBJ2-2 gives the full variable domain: SQTIHQWPATLVQPVGSPLSLECTVEGTSNPNLYWYRQAAGRGLQLLFYSVGIGQISSEVPQNLSASRPQDRQFILSSKKLLLSDSGFYLCAWRLAGLALTGELFFGEGSRLTVL.

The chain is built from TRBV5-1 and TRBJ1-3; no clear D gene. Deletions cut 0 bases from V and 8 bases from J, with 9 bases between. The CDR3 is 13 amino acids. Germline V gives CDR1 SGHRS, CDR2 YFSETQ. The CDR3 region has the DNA TGCGCCAGCAGCTTGGGATCGGGATACACCATATATTTT. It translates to CASSLGSGYTIYF.

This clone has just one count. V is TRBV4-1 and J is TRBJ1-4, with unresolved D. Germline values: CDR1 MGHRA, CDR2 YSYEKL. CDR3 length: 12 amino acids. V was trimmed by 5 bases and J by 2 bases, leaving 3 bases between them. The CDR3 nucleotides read TGCGCCAGCAGCTCGACTAATGAAAAACTGTTTTTT. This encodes CASSSTNEKLFF.

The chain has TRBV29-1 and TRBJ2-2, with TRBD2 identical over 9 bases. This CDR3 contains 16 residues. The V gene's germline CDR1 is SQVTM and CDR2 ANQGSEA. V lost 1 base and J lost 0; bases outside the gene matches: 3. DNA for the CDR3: TGCAGCGTTGAAGGCGGACTAGCGACGAACACCGGGGAGCTGTTTTTT. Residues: CSVEGGLATNTGELFF.